This entry lists 27 T cell receptor beta chains sequenced from one sample in a study of blood T cell repertoires in COVID-19. Measured with immunoSEQ multiplex PCR; TCRdb has only the in-frame clones, and not every one. The data show about 220,000 clones, with around 80% seen just once and approximately 7.2% held by the top ten. Sequenced: peripheral blood. The receptor source for this set is a woman in her seventies with acute or convalescent COVID-19.

The chain links TRBV7-2 to TRBJ2-2; D is unclear. The CDR3 covers 15 residues. Trimming removed 5 bases at V and 0 bases at J, with 10 bases between. The germline V gene encodes CDR1 SGHTA and CDR2 FQGNSA. The CDR3 spells CASSPGDTNTGELFF. The CDR3 DNA follows: TGTGCCAGCAGCCCCGGCGACACGAACACCGGGGAGCTGTTTTTT.

The CDR3 DNA reads as TGCGCCAGCAGCCAAGGGGGGACTAGCGGGGGCGGGCCAGAGACCCAGTACTTC. This codes for CASSQGGTSGGGPETQYF. This chain joins TRBV4-1 and TRBJ2-5, with 14 bases lining up with TRBD2. CDR3 size: 18 residues. Germline loops: CDR1 MGHRA, CDR2 YSYEKL. Unmatched junction bases numbered 8, after V lost 1 base and J lost 4 bases.

The chain's CDR3 is CASSPGSLGGELFF. The CDR3 nucleotides are TGCGCCAGCAGTCCCGGCTCTCTAGGCGGGGAGCTGTTTTTT. V gene TRBV5-1 combines with J gene TRBJ2-2; D is ambiguous. CDR3 length: 14 residues. Trimming removed 5 bases at V and 7 bases at J, with 15 bases between. CDR1 is SGHRS, CDR2 YFSETQ, per germline. The full variable domain, in which reference TRBV5-1 and TRBJ2-2 provide the parts outside the CDR3, is KAGVTQTPRYLIKTRGQQVTLSCSPISGHRSVSWYQQTPGQGLQFLFEYFSETQRNKGNFPGRFSGRQFSNSRSEMNVSTLELGDSALYLCASSPGSLGGELFFGEGSRLTVL.

The chain combines TRBV5-1 with TRBJ1-4; 7 nucleotides match TRBD1. Trimming cost V 5 bases and J 0 bases; bases outside gene matches: 4. The length of the CDR3 is 15 residues. The germline V gene has CDR1 SGHRS and CDR2 YFSETQ. In DNA, the CDR3 is TGCGCCAGCAGTCGGGACAGAACAACTAATGAAAAACTGTTTTTT. Amino acids: CASSRDRTTNEKLFF. Together with reference TRBV5-1 and TRBJ1-4, the CDR3 gives the full variable domain: KAGVTQTPRYLIKTRGQQVTLSCSPISGHRSVSWYQQTPGQGLQFLFEYFSETQRNKGNFPGRFSGRQFSNSRSEMNVSTLELGDSALYLCASSRDRTTNEKLFFGSGTQLSVL.

The rearrangement links TRBV19 to TRBJ2-3; 7 bases agree with TRBD1. From germline, CDR1 is LNHDA and CDR2 SQIVND (reference sequence). Trimming removed 7 bases from V and 4 bases from J; junction bases left unmatched: 8. The CDR3 totals 14 residues. The CDR3 sequence: CASTRTGSPDTQYF. The CDR3 DNA is TGTGCCAGTACCAGGACAGGCTCGCCAGATACGCAGTATTTT. Full variable domain (missing parts from reference TRBV19 and TRBJ2-3): DGGITQSPKYLFRKEGQNVTLSCEQNLNHDAMYWYRQDPGQGLRLIYYSQIVNDFQKGDIAEGYSVSREKKESFPLTVTSAQKNPTAFYLCASTRTGSPDTQYFGPGTRLTVL.

The genes are TRBV25-1 and TRBJ2-2, with 9 bases identical to TRBD1. V lost 3 bases and J lost 5; bases outside the gene matches: 4. Germline CDR1 MGHDK, CDR2 SYGVNS. The CDR3 spans 15 residues. The CDR3 region has the DNA TGTGCCAGCAGTGATTGGACAGGGGAAACCGGGGAGCTGTTTTTT. Translating gives CASSDWTGETGELFF.

The chain joins TRBV2 to TRBJ2-5; 9 bases match TRBD2. This CDR3 is built from 17 residues. V lost 4 bases to trimming and J lost 2 bases; unmatched junction nucleotides: 11. Germline CDR1 and CDR2: SNHLY and FYNNEI. This CDR3 is CASSAWLAGIDQETQYF. The CDR3 region has the DNA TGTGCCAGCAGTGCCTGGCTAGCGGGGATCGATCAAGAGACCCAGTACTTC.

The V gene is TRBV19, the J gene TRBJ2-3; no clear D gene. Trimming took off 7 bases at V and 0 bases at J, with 14 bases between the two ends. The CDR3 loop spans 15 amino acids. CDR1 and CDR2 from the germline V gene are LNHDA and SQIVND (reference sequence). The CDR3 coding sequence is TGTGCCAGTAATTCGGGTTTACCTAGCACAGATACGCAGTATTTT. This sequence encodes CASNSGLPSTDTQYF.

The chain has TRBV25-1 and TRBJ2-3, with TRBD2 identical over 9 bases. The CDR3 runs to 14 residues. Germline CDR1 is MGHDK and CDR2 is SYGVNS. V shed 6 bases and J 10 bases; nucleotides not matched to a gene: 11. Here the CDR3 reads CASRERGAAGAQYF. CDR3 nucleotide sequence: TGTGCCAGCAGGGAGCGGGGGGCAGCGGGGGCGCAGTATTTT. Together with reference TRBV25-1 and TRBJ2-3, the CDR3 gives the full variable domain: EADIYQTPRYLVIGTGKKITLECSQTMGHDKMYWYQQDPGMELHLIHYSYGVNSTEKGDLSSESTVSRIRTEHFPLTLESARPSHTSQYLCASRERGAAGAQYFGPGTRLTVL.

This chain connects TRBV7-2 to TRBJ2-2; TRBD2 might be the D (6 bases). CDR1 is SGHTA, CDR2 FQGNSA, per germline. The CDR3 loop spans 14 amino acids. Trimming removed 5 bases from V and 6 bases from J, with 13 bases in between. The CDR3 loop reads CASSRTSLPGELFF. In nucleotides, the CDR3 is TGTGCCAGCAGCCGTACTAGCTTACCCGGGGAGCTGTTTTTT.

The V and J genes are TRBV10-1 and TRBJ2-3; D possibly corresponds to TRBD2 (5 bases). Germline-derived CDR1 and CDR2 are WNHNN and SYGVQD (reference sequence). Between the trimmed V and J ends, which lost 7 bases and 6 bases, there was a span of 17 bases. The CDR3 is 14 amino acids. The CDR3 here is CASNTGNHPDTQYF. The CDR3 DNA reads TGCGCCAGCAATACCGGGAACCACCCTGATACGCAGTATTTT.

As regards this clone: The same CDR3 arises from other DNA sequences in this sample as well. This chain connects TRBV7-2 to TRBJ2-3; D unclear. CDR3 size: 13 residues. Deletions cut 3 bases from V and 1 base from J, with 5 bases between. Germline lookup yields CDR1 SGHTA and CDR2 FQGNSA. CDR3 bases: TGTGCCAGCAGCTTCCGAGGCACAGATACGCAGTATTTT. It is translated as CASSFRGTDTQYF.

CDR3 nucleotide sequence: TGCGCCAGCAGCTCAACAGGGGGAGATACGCAGTATTTT. Its protein is CASSSTGGDTQYF. The rearrangement links TRBV5-1 to TRBJ2-3; 8 bases line up with TRBD1. CDR3 length equals 13 residues. Germline V CDR1 and CDR2: SGHRS, YFSETQ. V trimming: 3 bases; J trimming: 5 bases; junction bases outside the gene matches: 2.

This clone was detected once. In DNA form, the CDR3 reads TGCGCCAGCAGCTTGGCCAACTCCCCAGATACGCAGTATTTT. Protein: CASSLANSPDTQYF. This rearrangement joins TRBV5-1 to TRBJ2-3; D is ambiguous. CDR3 length: 14 residues. Per germline, CDR1 SGHRS and CDR2 YFSETQ. V lost 0 bases and J 4 bases, leaving 9 bases between the germline ends. Full variable domain (remainder filled in from reference TRBV5-1 and TRBJ2-3): KAGVTQTPRYLIKTRGQQVTLSCSPISGHRSVSWYQQTPGQGLQFLFEYFSETQRNKGNFPGRFSGRQFSNSRSEMNVSTLELGDSALYLCASSLANSPDTQYFGPGTRLTVL.

The chain recombines TRBV18 with TRBJ1-3, with a weak D call TRBD1 (6 bases). This CDR3 is 14 amino acids long. The ends were cut back, 5 bases at V and 5 bases at J, with 13 bases in the middle. Germline V gene lookup returns CDR1 KGHSH and CDR2 LQKENI. The CDR3 sequence is CASSSGDNRNTIYF. In DNA form, the CDR3 reads TGTGCCAGCTCAAGTGGGGACAACCGAAACACCATATATTTT.

The J gene is TRBJ2-1, the V gene TRBV5-1; 7 bases match TRBD2. V trimming: 5 bases; J trimming: 0 bases; junction bases outside the gene matches: 8. The germline V gene has CDR1 SGHRS and CDR2 YFSETQ. CDR3 length: 16 residues. CDR3 DNA: TGCGCCAGCAGGGACGCTAGCGGCAGCTCCTACAATGAGCAGTTCTTC. This codes for CASRDASGSSYNEQFF.

The chain links TRBV11-2 to TRBJ2-3; D may be TRBD1 (6 bases). Germline V gene data show CDR1 as SGHAT and CDR2 as FQNNGV. CDR3 length equals 17 residues. V shed 5 bases and J shed 1 base, with 19 bases lying between them. CDR3 DNA: TGTGCCAGCAGCCAAGCCAGGGGTGGATTTCGCACAGATACGCAGTATTTT. It yields the protein CASSQARGGFRTDTQYF.

Written as DNA, the CDR3 is TGTGCCAGCCTCCAGGCTGATGAAAAACTGTTTTTT. The encoded protein is CASLQADEKLFF. V is TRBV6-5 and J is TRBJ1-4; D is uncertain. Trimming removed 8 bases at V and 6 bases at J, with 10 bases between. In germline, CDR1 is MNHEY, CDR2 SVGAGI. This CDR3 is 12 amino acids long.

The J gene is TRBJ2-5, the V gene TRBV10-2; a weak D match, TRBD2 (6 bases). The CDR3 totals 13 residues. Trimming pared 6 bases from V and 2 bases from J, leaving 10 bases between. Germline CDR1 WSHSY, CDR2 SAAADI. The DNA of the CDR3 is TGCGCCAGCAGCCTAGGAGGGCAAGAGACCCAGTACTTC. Amino acid sequence: CASSLGGQETQYF.

The chain has TRBV6-2 or TRBV6-3 and TRBJ1-6; 8 bases align to TRBD1. The CDR3 spans 15 residues. CDR1 is MNHEY, CDR2 SVGEGT, per germline. The V segment lost 2 bases and the J segment 13 bases; nucleotides outside the gene matches: 10. The CDR3 protein is CASSYGFTQGAPLHF. The CDR3 nucleotides read TGTGCCAGCAGTTACGGATTTACCCAGGGGGCTCCCCTCCACTTT.

A single count supports this clone. The J gene is TRBJ1-3, the V gene TRBV7-2; D possibly corresponds to TRBD1 (6 bases). Germline V gene data show CDR1 as SGHTA and CDR2 as FQGNSA. The CDR3 is made up of 15 amino acids. V shed 5 bases and J shed 0 bases, with 11 bases lying between them. For the CDR3, the DNA is TGTGCCAGCAGCCCCAGAGGGGGCTCTGGAAACACCATATATTTT. This encodes CASSPRGGSGNTIYF.

The V gene is TRBV6-5, the J gene TRBJ1-2; 8 nucleotides agree with TRBD1. V shed 5 bases and J 6 bases; nucleotides not matched to a gene: 5. CDR1 MNHEY and CDR2 SVGAGI come from the germline V gene. The CDR3 has 13 residues. DNA for the CDR3: TGTGCCAGCAGTCCCCGGGACAGGAATGGCTACACCTTC. It encodes CASSPRDRNGYTF.

The chain uses TRBV5-4 and TRBJ2-3, with 8 bases lining up with TRBD1. Germline trimming cut 4 bases from V and 3 bases from J; bases unmatched to any gene: 4. The V gene's germline CDR1 is SGHNT and CDR2 YYREEE (reference sequence). The CDR3 covers 14 residues. The CDR3 bases are TGTGCCAGCAGCCCGACAGGGGCTACAGATACGCAGTATTTT. Residues: CASSPTGATDTQYF.

The V and J genes are TRBV19 and TRBJ2-7, with TRBD1 matching 7 bases. Germline V gene data show CDR1 as LNHDA and CDR2 as SQIVND (reference sequence). This CDR3 region has 15 residues. The V segment lost 6 bases and the J segment 1 base; nucleotides outside the gene matches: 9. Here the CDR3 DNA reads TGTGCCAGTAGAGAGACAGGGTCGGGTTCCTACGAGCAGTACTTC. Translation gives CASRETGSGSYEQYF.

This clone was found a few times. The rearrangement joins TRBV5-1 to TRBJ2-5; D possibly corresponds to TRBD1 (6 bases). The CDR3 loop spans 14 amino acids. V gave up 0 bases and J gave up 2 bases, with 8 bases separating them. The germline gives CDR1 SGHRS, CDR2 YFSETQ. CDR3 protein: CASSLGRGQETQYF. The CDR3 DNA reads TGCGCCAGCAGCTTGGGCAGGGGACAAGAGACCCAGTACTTC.

The chain has TRBV3-1 (or the pseudogene TRBV3-2) and TRBJ2-7; 7 bases map to TRBD1. J gave up 2 bases and V 8 bases, and 9 bases lay outside the gene matches. Germline-derived CDR1 and CDR2 are LGHDT and YNNKEL (reference sequence). CDR3 length: 14 residues. The CDR3 sequence: CASPRGTQTYEQYF. DNA of the CDR3: TGTGCCAGCCCCAGGGGGACCCAGACCTACGAGCAGTACTTC.

The chain is built from TRBV7-9 and TRBJ2-7; TRBD2 agrees at 8 bases. The germline gives CDR1 SEHNR, CDR2 FQNEAQ (reference sequence). The ends lost 4 bases at V and 4 bases at J; junction bases unmatched: 6. CDR3 size: 14 residues. The CDR3 is CASSSHRGGYEQYF. CDR3 DNA: TGTGCCAGCAGCTCCCACCGCGGGGGGTACGAGCAGTACTTC. Variable domain in full (rest from reference TRBV7-9 and TRBJ2-7): DTGVSQNPRHKITKRGQNVTFRCDPISEHNRLYWYRQTLGQGPEFLTYFQNEAQLEKSRLLSDRFSAERPKGSFSTLEIQRTEQGDSAMYLCASSSHRGGYEQYFGPGTRLTVT.